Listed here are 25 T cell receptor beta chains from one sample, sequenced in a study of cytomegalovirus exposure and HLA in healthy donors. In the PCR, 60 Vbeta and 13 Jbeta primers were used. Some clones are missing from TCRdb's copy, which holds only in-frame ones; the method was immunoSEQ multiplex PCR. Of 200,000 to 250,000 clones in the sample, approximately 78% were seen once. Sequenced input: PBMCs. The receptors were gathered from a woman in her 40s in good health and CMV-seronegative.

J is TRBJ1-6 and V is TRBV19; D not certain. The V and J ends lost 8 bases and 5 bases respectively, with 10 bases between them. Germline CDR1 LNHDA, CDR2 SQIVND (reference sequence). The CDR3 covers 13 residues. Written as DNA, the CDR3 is TGTGCCAGTGGTTCGTCTAATAATTCACCCCTCCACTTT. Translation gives CASGSSNNSPLHF.

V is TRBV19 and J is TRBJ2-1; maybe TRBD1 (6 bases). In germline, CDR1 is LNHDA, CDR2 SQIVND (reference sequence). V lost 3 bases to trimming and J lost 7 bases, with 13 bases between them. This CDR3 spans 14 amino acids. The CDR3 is CASSMYREQNEQFF. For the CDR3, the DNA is TGTGCCAGTAGTATGTACAGGGAGCAAAATGAGCAGTTCTTC.

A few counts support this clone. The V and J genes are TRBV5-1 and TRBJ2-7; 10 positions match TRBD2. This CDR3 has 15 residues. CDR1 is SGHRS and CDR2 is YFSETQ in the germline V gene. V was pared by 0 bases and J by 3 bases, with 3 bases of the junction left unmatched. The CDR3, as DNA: TGCGCCAGCAGCTTGGGTCTAGCGGGAGTCTACGAGCAGTACTTC. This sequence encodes CASSLGLAGVYEQYF.

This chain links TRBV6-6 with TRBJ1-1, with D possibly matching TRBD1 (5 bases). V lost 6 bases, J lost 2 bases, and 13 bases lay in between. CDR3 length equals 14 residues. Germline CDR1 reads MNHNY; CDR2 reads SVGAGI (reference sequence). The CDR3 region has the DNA TGTGCCAGCAGGGGGGGGAGGGTAAACACTGAAGCTTTCTTT. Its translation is CASRGGRVNTEAFF.

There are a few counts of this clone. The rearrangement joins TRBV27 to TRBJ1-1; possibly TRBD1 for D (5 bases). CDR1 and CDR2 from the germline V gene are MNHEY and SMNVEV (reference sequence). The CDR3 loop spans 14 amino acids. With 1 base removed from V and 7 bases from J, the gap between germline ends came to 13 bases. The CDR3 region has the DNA TGTGCCAGCAGTTTATTGGAGGGGACGGGTGAAGCTTTCTTT. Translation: CASSLLEGTGEAFF.

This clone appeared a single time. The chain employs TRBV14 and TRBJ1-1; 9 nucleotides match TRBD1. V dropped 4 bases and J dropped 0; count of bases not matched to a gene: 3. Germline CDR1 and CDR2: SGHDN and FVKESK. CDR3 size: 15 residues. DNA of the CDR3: TGTGCCAGCAGCCCCTGGACAGGGGTGAACACTGAAGCTTTCTTT. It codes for CASSPWTGVNTEAFF.

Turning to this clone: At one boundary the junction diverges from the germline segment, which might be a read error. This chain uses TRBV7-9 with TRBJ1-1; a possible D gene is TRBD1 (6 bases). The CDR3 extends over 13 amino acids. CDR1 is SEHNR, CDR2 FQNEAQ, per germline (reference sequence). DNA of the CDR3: TGTTCCAGCAGCTTAAGGACAGACACTGAAGCTTTCTTT. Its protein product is CSSSLRTDTEAFF.

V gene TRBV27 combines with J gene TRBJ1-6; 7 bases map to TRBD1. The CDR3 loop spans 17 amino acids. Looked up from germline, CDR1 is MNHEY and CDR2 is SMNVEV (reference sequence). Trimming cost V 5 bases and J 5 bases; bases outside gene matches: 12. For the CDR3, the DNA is TGTGCCAGCAGTCCCCTTGGACAGGTTGGGGATAATTCACCCCTCCACTTT. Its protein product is CASSPLGQVGDNSPLHF.

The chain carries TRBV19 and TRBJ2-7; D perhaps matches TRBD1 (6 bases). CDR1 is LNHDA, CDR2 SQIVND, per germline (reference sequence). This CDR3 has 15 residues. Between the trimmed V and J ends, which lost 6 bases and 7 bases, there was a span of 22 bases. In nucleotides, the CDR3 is TGTGCCAGTAGCACGACCGGGACACGGAAAGGAGAGCAGTACTTC. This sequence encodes CASSTTGTRKGEQYF.

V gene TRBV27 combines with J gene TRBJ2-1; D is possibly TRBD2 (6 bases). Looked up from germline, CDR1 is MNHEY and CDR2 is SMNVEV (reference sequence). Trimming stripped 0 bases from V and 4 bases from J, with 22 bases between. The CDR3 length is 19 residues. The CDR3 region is CASSLSGTEWRGIYNEQFF. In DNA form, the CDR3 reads TGTGCCAGCAGTTTATCAGGTACGGAGTGGCGCGGGATTTACAATGAGCAGTTCTTC.

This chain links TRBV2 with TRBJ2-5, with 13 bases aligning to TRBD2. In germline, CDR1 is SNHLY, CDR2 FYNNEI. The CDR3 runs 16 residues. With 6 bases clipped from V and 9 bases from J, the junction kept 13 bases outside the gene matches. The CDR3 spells CASRAEGLAGQGAQYF. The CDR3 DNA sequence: TGTGCCAGCAGGGCTGAGGGACTAGCGGGGCAAGGGGCCCAGTACTTC.

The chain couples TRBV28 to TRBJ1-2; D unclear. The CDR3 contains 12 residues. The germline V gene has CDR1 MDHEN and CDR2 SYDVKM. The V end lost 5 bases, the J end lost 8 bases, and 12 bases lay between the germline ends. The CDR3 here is CASSLITRGYTF. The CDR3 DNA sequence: TGTGCCAGCAGTCTAATCACCAGGGGCTACACCTTC.

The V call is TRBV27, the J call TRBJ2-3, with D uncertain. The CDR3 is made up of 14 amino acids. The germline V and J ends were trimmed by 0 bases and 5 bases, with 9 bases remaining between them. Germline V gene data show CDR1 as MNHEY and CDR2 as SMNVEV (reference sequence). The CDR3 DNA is TGTGCCAGCAGTTTATCGGGTACGGGAGATACGCAGTATTTT. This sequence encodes CASSLSGTGDTQYF.

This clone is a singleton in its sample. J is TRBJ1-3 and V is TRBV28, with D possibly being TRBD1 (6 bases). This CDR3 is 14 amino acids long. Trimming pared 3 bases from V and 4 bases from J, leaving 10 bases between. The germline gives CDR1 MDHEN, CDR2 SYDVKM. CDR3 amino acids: CASSLIGQGNTIYF. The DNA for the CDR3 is TGTGCCAGCAGTTTGATTGGACAGGGAAACACCATATATTTT. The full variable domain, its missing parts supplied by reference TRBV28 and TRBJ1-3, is DVKVTQSSRYLVKRTGEKVFLECVQDMDHENMFWYRQDPGLGLRLIYFSYDVKMKEKGDIPEGYSVSREKKERFSLILESASTNQTSMYLCASSLIGQGNTIYFGEGSWLTVV.

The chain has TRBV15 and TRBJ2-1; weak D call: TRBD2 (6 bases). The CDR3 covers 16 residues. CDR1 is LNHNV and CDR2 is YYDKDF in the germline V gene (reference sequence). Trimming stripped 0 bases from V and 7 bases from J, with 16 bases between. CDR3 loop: CATSREPGRGWNEQFF. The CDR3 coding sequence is TGTGCCACCAGCAGAGAACCGGGACGGGGGTGGAATGAGCAGTTCTTC.

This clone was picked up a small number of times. CDR3 sequence (DNA): TGTGCCATACTTGGGCGGGGCCCCAACACCGGGGAGCTGTTTTTT. This translates into CAILGRGPNTGELFF. This chain links TRBV2 with TRBJ2-2; tentatively, D is TRBD2 (6 bases). Trimming cost V 10 bases and J 2 bases, with 17 bases left between them. Germline V gives CDR1 SNHLY, CDR2 FYNNEI. CDR3 size: 15 residues.

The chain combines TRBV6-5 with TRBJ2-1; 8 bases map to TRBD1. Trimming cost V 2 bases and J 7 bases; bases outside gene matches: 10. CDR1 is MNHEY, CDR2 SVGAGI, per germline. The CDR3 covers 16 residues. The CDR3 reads CASSYSPGTGRNEQFF. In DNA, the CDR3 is TGTGCCAGCAGTTACAGCCCCGGGACAGGTCGTAATGAGCAGTTCTTC.

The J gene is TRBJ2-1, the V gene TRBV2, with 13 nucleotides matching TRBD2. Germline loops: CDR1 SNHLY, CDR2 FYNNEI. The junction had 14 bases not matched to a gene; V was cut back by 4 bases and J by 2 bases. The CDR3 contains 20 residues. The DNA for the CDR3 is TGTGCCAGCAGTGGAACCACTAGCGGGAGGGTTGAGAGAACCTACAATGAGCAGTTCTTC. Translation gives CASSGTTSGRVERTYNEQFF.

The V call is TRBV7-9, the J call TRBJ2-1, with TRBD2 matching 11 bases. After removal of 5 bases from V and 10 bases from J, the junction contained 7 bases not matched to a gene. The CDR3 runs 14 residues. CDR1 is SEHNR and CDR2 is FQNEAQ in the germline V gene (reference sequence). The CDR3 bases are TGTGCCAGCAGCCGGGTAGCGGGAGGGGGGGAGCAGTTCTTC. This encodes CASSRVAGGGEQFF.

The CDR3 DNA sequence: TGTGCCAGCAGCCTGGATACAGCTTCCATCTCTGGAAACACCATATATTTT. Translation gives CASSLDTASISGNTIYF. The V and J genes are TRBV9 and TRBJ1-3; no clear D. The CDR3 loop spans 17 amino acids. Trimming removed 4 bases from V and 0 bases from J, with 17 bases in between. Germline CDR1 is SGDLS and CDR2 is YYNGEE.

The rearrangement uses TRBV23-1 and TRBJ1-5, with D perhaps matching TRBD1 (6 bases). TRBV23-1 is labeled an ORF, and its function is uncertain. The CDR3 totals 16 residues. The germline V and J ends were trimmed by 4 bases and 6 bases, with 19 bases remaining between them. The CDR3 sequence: CASSPQGRGLCQPQHF. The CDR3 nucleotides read TGCGCCAGCAGTCCCCAGGGCAGGGGTTTGTGTCAGCCCCAGCATTTT.

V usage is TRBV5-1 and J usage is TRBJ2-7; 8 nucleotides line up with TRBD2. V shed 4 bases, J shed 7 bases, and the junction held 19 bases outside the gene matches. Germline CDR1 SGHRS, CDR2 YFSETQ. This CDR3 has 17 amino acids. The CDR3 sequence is CASSPHLIAGPGGEQYF. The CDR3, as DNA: TGCGCCAGCAGCCCCCACTTAATAGCGGGACCCGGGGGGGAGCAGTACTTC.

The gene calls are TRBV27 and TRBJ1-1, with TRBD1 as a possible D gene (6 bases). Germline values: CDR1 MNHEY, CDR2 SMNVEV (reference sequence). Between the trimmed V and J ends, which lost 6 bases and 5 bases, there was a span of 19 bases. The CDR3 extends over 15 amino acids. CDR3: CASRDRSGAPTEAFF. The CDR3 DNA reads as TGTGCCAGCAGGGATCGATCAGGGGCGCCGACTGAAGCTTTCTTT.

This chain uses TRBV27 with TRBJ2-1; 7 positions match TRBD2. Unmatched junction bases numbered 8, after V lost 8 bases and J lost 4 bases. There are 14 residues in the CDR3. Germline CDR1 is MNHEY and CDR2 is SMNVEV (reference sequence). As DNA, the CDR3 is TGTGCCAGCTGCTTTAGCGGGCCTTACAATGAGCAGTTCTTC. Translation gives CASCFSGPYNEQFF.

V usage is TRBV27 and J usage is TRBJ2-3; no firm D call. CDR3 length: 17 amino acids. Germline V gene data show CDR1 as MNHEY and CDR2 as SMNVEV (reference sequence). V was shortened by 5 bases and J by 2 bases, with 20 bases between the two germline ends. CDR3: CASSPRPPTHYTDTQYF. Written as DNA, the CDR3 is TGTGCCAGCAGTCCGCGCCCCCCAACCCACTACACAGATACGCAGTATTTT.